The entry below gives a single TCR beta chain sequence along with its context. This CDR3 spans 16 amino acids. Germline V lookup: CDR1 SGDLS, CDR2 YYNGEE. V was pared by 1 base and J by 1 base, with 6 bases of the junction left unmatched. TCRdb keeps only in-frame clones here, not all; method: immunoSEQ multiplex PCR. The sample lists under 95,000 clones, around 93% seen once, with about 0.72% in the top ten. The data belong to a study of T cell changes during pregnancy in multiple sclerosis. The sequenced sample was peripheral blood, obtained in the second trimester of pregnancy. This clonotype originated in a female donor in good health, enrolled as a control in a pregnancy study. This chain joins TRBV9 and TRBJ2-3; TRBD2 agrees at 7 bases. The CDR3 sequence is CASSVSPSGGTDTQYF. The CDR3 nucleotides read TGTGCCAGCAGCGTAAGTCCGAGCGGGGGCACAGATACGCAGTATTTT.